The next 5 T cell receptor beta chains were all read from a single sample in a study of blood T cell repertoires in COVID-19. Only in-frame clones appear in the TCRdb table, and some are missing; sequencing was by immunoSEQ multiplex PCR. Among fewer than 350,000 clones, roughly 91% were seen once, and the ten largest hold under 2.5%. Specimen: PBMCs or T cells enriched from blood (not recorded which). All receptors come from a woman in her sixties or seventies in a cohort exposed to, infected with or recovered from COVID-19 (not recorded which).

A single count supports this clone. The chain carries TRBV28 and TRBJ2-1; 13 nucleotides match TRBD2. Germline V gene data show CDR1 as MDHEN and CDR2 as SYDVKM. This CDR3 contains 17 residues. The V and J ends lost 4 bases and 9 bases, in that order; junction bases with no gene match: 12. CDR3 loop: CASSSPRLAGGSSEQFF. CDR3 nucleotide sequence: TGTGCCAGCAGTTCCCCCCGACTAGCGGGAGGAAGTAGTGAGCAGTTCTTC.

The chain employs TRBV19 and TRBJ1-3; 9 nucleotides match TRBD1. V dropped 5 bases and J dropped 1; count of bases not matched to a gene: 6. Germline loops: CDR1 LNHDA, CDR2 SQIVND (reference sequence). The CDR3 runs to 16 residues. CDR3 bases: TGTGCCAGTAGTGTCGGGACAGGGCGTTCTGGAAACACCATATATTTT. This translates into CASSVGTGRSGNTIYF.

The chain is built from TRBV30 and TRBJ2-7; D is possibly TRBD1 (6 bases). CDR3 length equals 15 residues. Deletions cut 3 bases from V and 6 bases from J, with 21 bases between. Per germline, CDR1 GTSNPN and CDR2 SVGIG (reference sequence). CDR3 loop: CAWRPIRGRSGEQYF. As DNA, the CDR3 is TGTGCCTGGAGACCCATCAGGGGAAGAAGTGGCGAGCAGTACTTC.

J is TRBJ2-2 and V is TRBV9; D perhaps matches TRBD1 (5 bases). V lost 7 bases to trimming and J lost 4 bases, with 17 bases between them. The CDR3 length is 15 residues. CDR1 is SGDLS and CDR2 is YYNGEE in the germline V gene. The CDR3 DNA reads TGTGCCAGCGCCAAAGGACATCTGTCCACCGGGGAGCTGTTTTTT. Translation gives CASAKGHLSTGELFF.

For this clone: Other DNA sequences in the sample encode the same CDR3. The rearrangement joins TRBV2 to TRBJ2-3; D is uncertain. Deletions cut 6 bases from V and 2 bases from J, with 6 bases between. The CDR3 sequence is 12 residues long. CDR1 SNHLY and CDR2 FYNNEI come from the germline V gene. The CDR3 nucleotides are TGTGCCAGCAGAGAGATCACAGATACGCAGTATTTT. This encodes CASREITDTQYF. Full variable domain (remainder filled in from reference TRBV2 and TRBJ2-3): EPEVTQTPSHQVTQMGQEVILRCVPISNHLYFYWYRQILGQKVEFLVSFYNNEISEKSEIFDDQFSVERPDGSNFTLKIRSTKLEDSAMYFCASREITDTQYFGPGTRLTVL.